The subject of this entry is one T cell receptor beta chain. The data derive from a study of blood T cell repertoires in COVID-19. As for the study in general: There were acute and convalescent COVID-19 samples, and they came from the United States, Italy and Spain.

Sequenced by immunoSEQ multiplex PCR; TCRdb stores in-frame clones only, minus some. The repertoire has 60,000 or so clones, around 90% of them found once; the top ten carry 10% to 15%. The sequenced sample was peripheral blood. The TCR comes from a man in his 60s with active COVID-19.

The CDR3 region has the DNA TGCAGTGCTAGTCCGTCGACAGGGAGTAGCCTTAGCAATCAGCCCCAGCATTTT. Protein product: CSASPSTGSSLSNQPQHF. The rearrangement uses TRBV20-1 and TRBJ1-5; TRBD1 agrees at 7 bases. V dropped 3 bases and J dropped 0; count of bases not matched to a gene: 14. The CDR3 consists of 18 residues. CDR1 is DFQATT and CDR2 is SNEGSKA in the germline V gene (reference sequence).